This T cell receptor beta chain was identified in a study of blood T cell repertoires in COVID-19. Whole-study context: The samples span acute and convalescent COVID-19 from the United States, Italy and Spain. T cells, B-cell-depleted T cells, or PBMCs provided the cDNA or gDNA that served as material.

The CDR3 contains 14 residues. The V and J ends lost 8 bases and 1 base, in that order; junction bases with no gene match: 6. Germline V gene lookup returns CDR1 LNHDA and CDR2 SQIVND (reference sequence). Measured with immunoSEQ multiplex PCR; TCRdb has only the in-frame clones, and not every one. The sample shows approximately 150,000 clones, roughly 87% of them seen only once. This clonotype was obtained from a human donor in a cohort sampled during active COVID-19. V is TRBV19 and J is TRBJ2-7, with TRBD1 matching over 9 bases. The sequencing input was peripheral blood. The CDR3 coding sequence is TGTGCCAGTGGCAGGACAGGGGCATCCTACGAGCAGTACTTC. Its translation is CASGRTGASYEQYF.